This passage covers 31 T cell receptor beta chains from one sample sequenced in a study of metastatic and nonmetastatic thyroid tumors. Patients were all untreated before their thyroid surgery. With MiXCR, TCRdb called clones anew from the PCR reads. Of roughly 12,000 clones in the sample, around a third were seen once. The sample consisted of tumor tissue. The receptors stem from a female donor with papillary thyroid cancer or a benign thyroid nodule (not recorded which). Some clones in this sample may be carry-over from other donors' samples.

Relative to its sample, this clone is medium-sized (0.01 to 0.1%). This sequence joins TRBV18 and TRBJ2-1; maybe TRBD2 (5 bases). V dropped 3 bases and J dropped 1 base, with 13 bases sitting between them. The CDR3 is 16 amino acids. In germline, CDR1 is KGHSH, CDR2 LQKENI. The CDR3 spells CASSPQPGRSYNEQFF. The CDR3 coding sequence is TGTGCCAGCTCACCCCAACCGGGAAGGTCCTACAATGAGCAGTTCTTC.

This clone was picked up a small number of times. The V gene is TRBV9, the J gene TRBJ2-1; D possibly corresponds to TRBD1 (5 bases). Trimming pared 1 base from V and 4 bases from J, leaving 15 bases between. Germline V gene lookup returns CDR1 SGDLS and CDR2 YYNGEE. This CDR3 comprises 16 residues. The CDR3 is CASSVSTGVGYNEQFF. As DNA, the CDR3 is TGTGCCAGCAGCGTATCCACAGGTGTGGGTTACAATGAGCAGTTCTTC. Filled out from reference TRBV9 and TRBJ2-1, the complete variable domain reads DSGVTQTPKHLITATGQRVTLRCSPRSGDLSVYWYQQSLDQGLQFLIQYYNGEERAKGNILERFSAQQFPDLHSELNLSSLELGDSALYFCASSVSTGVGYNEQFFGPGTRLTVL.

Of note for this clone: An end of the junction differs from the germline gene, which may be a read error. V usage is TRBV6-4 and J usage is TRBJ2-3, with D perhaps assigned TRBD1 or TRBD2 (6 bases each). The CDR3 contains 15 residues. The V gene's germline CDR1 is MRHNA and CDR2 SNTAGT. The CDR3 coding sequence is TGTGCCAGCAGTGACTACTCGGGGGCCACAGATAAGCAGTATTTT. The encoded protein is CASSDYSGATDKQYF.

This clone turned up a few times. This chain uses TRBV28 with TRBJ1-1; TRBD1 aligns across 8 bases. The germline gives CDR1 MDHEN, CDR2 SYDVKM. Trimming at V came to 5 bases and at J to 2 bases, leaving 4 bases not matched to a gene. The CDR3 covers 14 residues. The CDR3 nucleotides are TGTGCCAGCAGTCAACAGGGGGAAAACACTGAAGCTTTCTTT. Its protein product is CASSQQGENTEAFF.

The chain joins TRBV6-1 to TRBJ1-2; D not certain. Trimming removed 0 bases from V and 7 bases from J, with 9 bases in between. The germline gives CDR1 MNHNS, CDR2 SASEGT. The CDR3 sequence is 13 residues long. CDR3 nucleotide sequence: TGTGCCAGCAGTGAAGCGGAAGTTTTTGGCTACACCTTC. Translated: CASSEAEVFGYTF.

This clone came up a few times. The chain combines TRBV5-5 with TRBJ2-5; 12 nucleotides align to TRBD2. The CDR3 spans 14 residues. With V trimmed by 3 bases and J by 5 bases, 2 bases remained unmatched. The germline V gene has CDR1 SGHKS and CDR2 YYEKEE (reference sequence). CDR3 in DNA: TGTGCCAGCAGCTCCACTAGCGGGGGGGAGACCCAGTACTTC. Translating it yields CASSSTSGGETQYF.

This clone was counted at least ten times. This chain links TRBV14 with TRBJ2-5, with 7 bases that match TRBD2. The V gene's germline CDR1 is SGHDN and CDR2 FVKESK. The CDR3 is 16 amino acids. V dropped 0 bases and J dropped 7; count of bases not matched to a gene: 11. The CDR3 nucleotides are TGTGCCAGCAGCCAAGATTTTGCGGGAGTGGAGGGGACCCAGTACTTC. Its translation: CASSQDFAGVEGTQYF.

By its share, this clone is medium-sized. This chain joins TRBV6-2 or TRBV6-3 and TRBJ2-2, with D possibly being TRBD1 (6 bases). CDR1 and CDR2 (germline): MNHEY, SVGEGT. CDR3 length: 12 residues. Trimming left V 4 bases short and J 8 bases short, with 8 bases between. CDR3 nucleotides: TGTGCCAGCAGTTCCGGGACAGGGGAGCTGTTTTTT. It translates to CASSSGTGELFF.

This CDR3 is CASSYGTGLSGNTIYF. In DNA, the CDR3 is TGCGCCAGCAGCTACGGAACGGGACTGTCGGGAAACACCATATATTTT. The chain combines TRBV5-1 with TRBJ1-3, with a tentative D call TRBD1 (5 bases). The ends were cut back, 3 bases at V and 4 bases at J, with 17 bases in the middle. This CDR3 comprises 16 residues. The germline V gene has CDR1 SGHRS and CDR2 YFSETQ.

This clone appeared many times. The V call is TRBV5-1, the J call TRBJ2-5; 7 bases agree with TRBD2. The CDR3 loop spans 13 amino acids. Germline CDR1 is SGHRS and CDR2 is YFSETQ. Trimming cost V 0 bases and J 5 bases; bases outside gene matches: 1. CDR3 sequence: CASSLAGGETQYF. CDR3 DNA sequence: TGCGCCAGCAGCTTGGCGGGAGGCGAGACCCAGTACTTC.

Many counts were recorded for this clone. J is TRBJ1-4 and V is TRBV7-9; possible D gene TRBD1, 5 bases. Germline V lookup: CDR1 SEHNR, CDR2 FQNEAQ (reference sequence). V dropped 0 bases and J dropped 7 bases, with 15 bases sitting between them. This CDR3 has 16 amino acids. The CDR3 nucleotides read TGTGCCAGCAGCTTAGCGGTGGCAGGGTTAAGTGAAAAACTGTTTTTT. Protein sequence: CASSLAVAGLSEKLFF.

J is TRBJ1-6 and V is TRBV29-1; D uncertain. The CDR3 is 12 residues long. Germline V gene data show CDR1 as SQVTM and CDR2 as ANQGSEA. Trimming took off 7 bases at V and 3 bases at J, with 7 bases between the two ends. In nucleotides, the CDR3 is TGCAGCGCCGGGGACTATAATTCACCCCTCCACTTT. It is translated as CSAGDYNSPLHF.

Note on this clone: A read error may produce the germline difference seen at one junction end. This chain's CDR3 is CASSEEPGPYYQHF. The DNA of the CDR3 is TGTGCCAGCAGTGAAGAGCCGGGACCCTACTATCAGCACTTC. The rearrangement joins TRBV6-1 to TRBJ2-7, with D possibly called TRBD1 or TRBD2 (5 bases each). This CDR3 is 14 amino acids long. In germline, CDR1 is MNHNS, CDR2 SASEGT.

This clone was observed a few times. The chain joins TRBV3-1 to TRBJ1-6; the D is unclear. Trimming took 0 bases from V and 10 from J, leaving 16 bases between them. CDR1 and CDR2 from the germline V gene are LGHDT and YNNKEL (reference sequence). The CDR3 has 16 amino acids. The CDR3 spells CASSQDNRGIGSPLHF. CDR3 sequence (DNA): TGTGCCAGCAGCCAAGATAATCGAGGGATCGGATCACCCCTCCACTTT.

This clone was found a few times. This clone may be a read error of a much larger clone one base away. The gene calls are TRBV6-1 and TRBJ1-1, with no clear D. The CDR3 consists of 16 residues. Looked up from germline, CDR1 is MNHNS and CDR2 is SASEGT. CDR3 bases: TGTGCCAGCAGTGAAGGGCGGTTTACTATTAACACTGGAGCTTTCTTT. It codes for CASSEGRFTINTGAFF.

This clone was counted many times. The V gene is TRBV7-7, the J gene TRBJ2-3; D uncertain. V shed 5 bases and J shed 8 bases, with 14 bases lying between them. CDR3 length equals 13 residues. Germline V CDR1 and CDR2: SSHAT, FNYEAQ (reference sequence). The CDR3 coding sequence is TGTGCCAGCAGCACTGGTTGGGCAGGTACGCAGTATTTT. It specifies CASSTGWAGTQYF.

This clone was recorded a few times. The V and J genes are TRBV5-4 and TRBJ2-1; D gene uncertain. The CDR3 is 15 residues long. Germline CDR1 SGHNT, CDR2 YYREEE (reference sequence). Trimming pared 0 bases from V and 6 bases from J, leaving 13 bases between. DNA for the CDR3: TGTGCCAGCAGCTTGGATTTGGCAGGCATCAATGAGCAGTTCTTC. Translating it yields CASSLDLAGINEQFF.

The CDR3 spells CASSKMGYEQYF. In DNA form, the CDR3 reads TGTGCCAGTTCTAAGATGGGCTACGAGCAGTACTTC. The rearrangement links TRBV19 to TRBJ2-7; D is unclear. The germline V and J ends were trimmed by 8 bases and 3 bases, with 11 bases remaining between them. This CDR3 region has 12 residues. Germline-derived CDR1 and CDR2 are LNHDA and SQIVND (reference sequence).

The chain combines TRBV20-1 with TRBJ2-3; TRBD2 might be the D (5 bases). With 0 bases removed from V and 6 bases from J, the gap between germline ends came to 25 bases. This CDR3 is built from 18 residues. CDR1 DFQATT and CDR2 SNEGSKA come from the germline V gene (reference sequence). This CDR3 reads CSARDSPRRGRRGDTQYF. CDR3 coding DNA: TGCAGTGCTAGAGATTCCCCCCGTCGAGGCAGACGAGGGGATACGCAGTATTTT.

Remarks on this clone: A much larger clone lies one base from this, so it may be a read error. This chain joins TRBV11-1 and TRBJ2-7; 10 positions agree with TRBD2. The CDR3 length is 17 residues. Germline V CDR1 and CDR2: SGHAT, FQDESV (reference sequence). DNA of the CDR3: TGTGCCAACAGCCCCGGGCGGCTAGCGGGGGCCAACTACGAGCAGTACTTC. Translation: CANSPGRLAGANYEQYF.

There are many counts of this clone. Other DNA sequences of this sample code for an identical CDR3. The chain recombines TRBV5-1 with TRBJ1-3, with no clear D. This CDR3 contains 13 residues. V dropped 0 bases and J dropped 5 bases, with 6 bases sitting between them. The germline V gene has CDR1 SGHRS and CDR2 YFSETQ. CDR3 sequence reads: CASSLDFRNTIYF. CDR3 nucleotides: TGCGCCAGCAGCTTGGACTTTCGAAACACCATATATTTT.

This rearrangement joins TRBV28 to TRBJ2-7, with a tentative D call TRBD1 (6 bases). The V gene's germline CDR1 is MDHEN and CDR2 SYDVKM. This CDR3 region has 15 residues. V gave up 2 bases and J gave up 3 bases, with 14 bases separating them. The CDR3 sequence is CASSLKFTGIYEQYF. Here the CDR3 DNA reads TGTGCCAGCAGTTTAAAATTTACAGGGATCTACGAGCAGTACTTC.

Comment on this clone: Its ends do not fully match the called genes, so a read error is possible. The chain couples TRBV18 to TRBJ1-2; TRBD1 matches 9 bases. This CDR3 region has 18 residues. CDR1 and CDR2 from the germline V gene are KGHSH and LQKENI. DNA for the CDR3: TGTGCCAGCCCACCCTCCGGGACAGGGAGAGGCGGATACTATGGCTACACCTTC. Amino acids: CASPPSGTGRGGYYGYTF.

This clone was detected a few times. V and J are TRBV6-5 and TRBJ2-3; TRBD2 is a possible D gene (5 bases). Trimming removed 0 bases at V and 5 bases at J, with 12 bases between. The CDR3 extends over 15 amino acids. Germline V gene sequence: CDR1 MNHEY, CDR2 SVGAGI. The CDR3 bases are TGTGCCAGCAGTTACTCGAATGCCCGGGGAGATACGCAGTATTTT. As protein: CASSYSNARGDTQYF.

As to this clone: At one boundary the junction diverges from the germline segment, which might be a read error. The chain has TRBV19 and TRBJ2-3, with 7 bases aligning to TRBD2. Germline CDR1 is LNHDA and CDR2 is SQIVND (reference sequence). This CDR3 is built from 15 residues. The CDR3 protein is CASKQRDSRADTRYF. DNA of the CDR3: TGTGCCAGTAAGCAGCGGGATTCCCGTGCAGATACGCGGTATTTT. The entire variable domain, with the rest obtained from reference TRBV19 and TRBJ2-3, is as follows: DGGITQSPKYLFRKEGQNVTLSCEQNLNHDAMYWYRQDPGQGLRLIYYSQIVNDFQKGDIAEGYSVSREKKESFPLTVTSAQKNPTAFYLCASKQRDSRADTRYFGPGTRLTVL.

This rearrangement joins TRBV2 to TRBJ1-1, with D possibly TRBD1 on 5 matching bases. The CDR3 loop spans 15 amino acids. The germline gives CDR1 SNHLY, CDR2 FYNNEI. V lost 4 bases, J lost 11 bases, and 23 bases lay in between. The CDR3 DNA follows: TGTGCCAGCAGTGTGAACTCGGGGGAGCCGTCTTACGCTTTCTTT. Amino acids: CASSVNSGEPSYAFF.

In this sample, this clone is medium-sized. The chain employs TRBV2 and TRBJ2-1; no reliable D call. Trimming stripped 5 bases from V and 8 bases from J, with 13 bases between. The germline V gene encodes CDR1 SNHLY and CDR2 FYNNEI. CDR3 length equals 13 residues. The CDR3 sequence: CASSRPFTDEQFF. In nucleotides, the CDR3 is TGTGCCAGCAGTAGACCCTTTACTGATGAGCAGTTCTTC.

As DNA, the CDR3 is TGTGCCAGCAGCGTACACAGGGCCCCCGGGACTGAAGCTTTCTTT. Translation gives CASSVHRAPGTEAFF. The V call is TRBV6-1, the J call TRBJ1-1, with D perhaps TRBD1 (6 bases). The CDR3 has 15 amino acids. V was trimmed by 6 bases and J by 5 bases, leaving 19 bases between them. In germline, CDR1 is MNHNS, CDR2 SASEGT.

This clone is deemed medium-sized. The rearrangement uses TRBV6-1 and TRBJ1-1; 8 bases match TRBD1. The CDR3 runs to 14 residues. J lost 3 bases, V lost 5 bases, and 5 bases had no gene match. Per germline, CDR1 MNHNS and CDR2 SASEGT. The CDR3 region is CASSPQGADTEAFF. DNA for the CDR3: TGTGCCAGCAGTCCCCAGGGGGCGGACACTGAAGCTTTCTTT.

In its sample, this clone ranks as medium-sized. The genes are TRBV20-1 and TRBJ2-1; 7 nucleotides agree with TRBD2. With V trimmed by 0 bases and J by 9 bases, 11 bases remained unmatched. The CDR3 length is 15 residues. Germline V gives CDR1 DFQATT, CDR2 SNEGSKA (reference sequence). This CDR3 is CSARDGGGLGSEQFF. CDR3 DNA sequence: TGCAGTGCTAGAGACGGGGGAGGGCTGGGAAGTGAGCAGTTCTTC.

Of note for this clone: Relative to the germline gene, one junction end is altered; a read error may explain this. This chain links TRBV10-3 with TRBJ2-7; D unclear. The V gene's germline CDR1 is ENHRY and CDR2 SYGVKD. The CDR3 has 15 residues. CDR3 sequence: CAISETLSTSYEQYF. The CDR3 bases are TGTGCCATCAGTGAGACGCTATCGACCTCCTACGAGCAATACTTC.